This T cell receptor (beta chain) came from a study of vaccination effects on CD4 cells after COVID-19. Per the germline V gene, CDR1 is MNHNS and CDR2 is SASEGT. V gave up 2 bases and J gave up 1 base, with 11 bases separating them. This CDR3 is built from 15 residues. Regarding this clone: Its antigen is unknown.

The protocol was immunoSEQ multiplex PCR, while the TCRdb copy is restricted to in-frame clones and leaves out a portion. The sample lists more than 65,000 clones, over 70% occurring once. Antigen-specific CD4+ T cell clonotypes were called by their expansion after viral peptide-pool culture in ViraFEST. Culture lasted 10 days before CD4+ T cell isolation. Of the BNT162b2 and mRNA-1273 vaccines, participants received two doses of one or the other. After about 2 million PBMC were placed in each well, they were cultured with approximately 10 IU/ml IL-2 and around 10 ug/ml peptides. Study-wide results and limits: Only a few convalescent patients and no early post-infection timepoints featured in the study.

The chain combines TRBV6-1 with TRBJ1-2; the D is unclear. The sample here was CD4+ T cells from PBMCs cultured with HCoV-229E spike peptides, taken after COVID-19 vaccination. The receptor comes from a human donor who received a COVID-19 vaccine. CDR3 amino acids: CASSEYGRNNYGYTF. CDR3 nucleotides: TGTGCCAGCAGTGAATACGGCAGAAATAACTATGGCTACACCTTC.